This T cell receptor beta chain was sequenced during a study of T cell responses to AZD1222 COVID-19 vaccine (dated by TCRdb to about 2021). For the wider study: AZD1222 recipients given second doses at about 4 weeks or at about 12 weeks were pooled, since spike-specific TCR depth and breadth were not found to differ between the two schedules. TCR sequencing covered approximately 230 trial participants: about 210 given two doses of AZD1222 and about 26 given two doses of MenACWY control vaccine. Enrollment into the trials was organized by age into subgroups of 18-55, 56-69 and 70-plus years, and those subgroups contained approximately 160, 26 and 62 TCR-sequenced participants, respectively.

The CDR3 regions of human TCRbeta chains were analyzed by immunosequencing. On the study's bioinformatics: Repertoire TCRs were checked for matches against a reference library of SARS-CoV-2-specific TCRs that had been generated using the MIRA antigen-specificity platform. Breadth was defined as the fraction of unique TCRs that were SARS-CoV-2-associated, and depth was defined as the fraction of total T cells that were SARS-CoV-2-associated. Using the MIRA data, each spike-specific TCR was assigned both to the spike region to which the TCR was reactive and to a CD4 or CD8 class. Log10-transformed breadth and depth values were compared by one-way ANOVA with Sidak's multiple comparisons tests. The table comes from immuneACCESS by way of TCRdb, which keeps in-frame sequences with V and J called. Part of the clones is missing from these tables; in studies checked, under half for an unresolved V gene and the rest for unknown reasons. The V and J calls and the clone size are those of that table, but D and trimming were determined from the DNA. Here the sample has around 100,000 clones; roughly four fifths occur a single time. Of the sample, approximately 10% is held by the ten largest clones.

CDR1 is given as KGHSH and CDR2 as LQKENI, both from the germline V gene. The CDR3, cysteine through phenylalanine, is 16 amino acids long. Only the CDR3 portion is preserved as DNA: 48 bases, with reading frame beginning at the first base. The germline ends are 11 bases apart after V is trimmed by 0 bases and J by 2 bases. About this clone itself: Its antigen remains unidentified. No base qualities exist here, and no much larger clone lies one base off it.

The paper as a whole reports these results and caveats: In the small 56-69-year group, the increase in depth fell short of significance, most likely because of low power. Reportedly, almost half of the unique spike-specific TCRs recognized epitopes lying outside the regions that are mutated in the B.1.351 and B.1.1.7 variants. Conclusions about previously exposed vaccinees are limited, since just five to seven AZD1222 recipients were seropositive for SARS-CoV-2 at baseline. Because no samples from the day 14 peak response were available, repertoires could be characterized only after the peak T cell response. Spike-specific TCR breadth and depth rose significantly after two AZD1222 doses compared with day 0 and with MenACWY recipients. Participants were mostly white British, with more females than males. The authors suggested clonal diversity may have been underestimated. CD4 TCRs associated with the vaccine covered the entire spike protein, and the dominant responses were in regions 160-218 and 743-854.

Reading the label with the study, this specimen's time point is: baseline before first vaccination. Vaccinee samples came from UK trials COV001 and COV002, including a single-blind randomized controlled phase 2/3 trial of AZD1222 (ChAdOx1 nCoV-19) in healthy adults. Trial participant PBMC samples were collected at day 0 and day 28 after the second dose for TCRbeta chain sequencing. Sequencing was performed on peripheral blood, taken on day 0 of AZD1222 vaccination. This sequence was found in an adult in good health. The V and J genes are TRBV18 and TRBJ1-3, with the identity of the D gene unclear. The CDR3 region: CASSPPSTPTGNTIYF. The DNA sequence is given as TGTGCCAGCTCACCACCGAGTACACCAACTGGAAACACCATATATTTT. Here the CDR3 is joined to the reference TRBV18 and TRBJ1-3 genes, and the full variable domain is: NAGVMQNPRHLVRRRGQEARLRCSPMKGHSHVYWYRQLPEEGLKFMVYLQKENIIDESGMPKERFSAEFPKEGPSILRIQQVVRGDSAAYFCASSPPSTPTGNTIYFGEGSWLTVV.